This T cell receptor beta chain was sequenced for a study of CD8 T cells in ankylosing spondylitis. Findings and caveats of the study: Ankylosing spondylitis blood seemed to carry a telltale TCR beta motif made of about 8 highly homologous variants.

This clonotype has at least ten counts. Its antigen remains unknown. TCRdb re-called the 5' RACE reads with MiXCR, one entry per CDR3 protein. Seen here are fewer than 550,000 distinct CDR3 sequences, about 5.2% observed once, and the top ten hold 3.5%. The CDR3 loop spans 14 amino acids. V lost 0 bases and J lost 3, with 10 bases in between. Germline CDR1 reads SGDLS; CDR2 reads YYNGEE. The chain couples TRBV9 to TRBJ2-7, with D unresolved. This receptor was obtained from a male donor with ankylosing spondylitis. Sequencing used blood, either unsorted or a sorted T cell fraction (not recorded which). The CDR3 nucleotides are TGTGCCAGCAGCGTAGGTGGTGCCTTCTACGAGCAGTACTTC. Translated: CASSVGGAFYEQYF.